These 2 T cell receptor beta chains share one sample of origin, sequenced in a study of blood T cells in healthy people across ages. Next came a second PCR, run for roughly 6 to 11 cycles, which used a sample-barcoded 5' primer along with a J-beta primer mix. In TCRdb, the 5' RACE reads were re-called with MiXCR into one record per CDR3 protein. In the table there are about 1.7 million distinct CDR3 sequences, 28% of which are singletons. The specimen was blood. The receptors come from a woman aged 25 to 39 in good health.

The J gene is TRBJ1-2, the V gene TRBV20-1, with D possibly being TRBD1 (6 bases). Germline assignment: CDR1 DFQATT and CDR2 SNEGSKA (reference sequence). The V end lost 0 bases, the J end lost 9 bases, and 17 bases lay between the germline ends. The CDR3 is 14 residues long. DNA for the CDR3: TGCAGTGCTAGAGATCCTCCGGGCAGGGGTAGCTACACCTTC. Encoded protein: CSARDPPGRGSYTF.

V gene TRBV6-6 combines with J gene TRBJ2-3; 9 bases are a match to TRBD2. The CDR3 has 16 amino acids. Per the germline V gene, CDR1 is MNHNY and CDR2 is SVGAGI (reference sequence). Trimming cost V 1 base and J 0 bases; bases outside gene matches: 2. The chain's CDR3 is CASSYFGLASTDTQYF. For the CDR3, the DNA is TGTGCCAGCAGTTACTTTGGACTAGCGAGCACAGATACGCAGTATTTT.